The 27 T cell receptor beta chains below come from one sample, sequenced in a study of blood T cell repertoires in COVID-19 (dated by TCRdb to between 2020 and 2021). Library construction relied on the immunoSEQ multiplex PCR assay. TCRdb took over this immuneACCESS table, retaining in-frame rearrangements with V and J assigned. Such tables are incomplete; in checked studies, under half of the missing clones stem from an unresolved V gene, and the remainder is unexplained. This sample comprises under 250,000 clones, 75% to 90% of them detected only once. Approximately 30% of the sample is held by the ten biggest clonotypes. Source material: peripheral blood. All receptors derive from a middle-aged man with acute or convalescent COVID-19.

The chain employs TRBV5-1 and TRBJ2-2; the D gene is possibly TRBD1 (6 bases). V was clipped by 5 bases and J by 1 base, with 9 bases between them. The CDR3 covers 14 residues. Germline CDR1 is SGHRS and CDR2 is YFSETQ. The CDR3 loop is CASRPGVNTGELFF. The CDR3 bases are TGCGCCAGCAGGCCAGGGGTGAACACCGGGGAGCTGTTTTTT.

CDR3 sequence: CASSITPGPGTDTQYF. The DNA for the CDR3 is TGTGCCAGTAGTATAACCCCAGGGCCGGGCACAGATACGCAGTATTTT. The chain carries TRBV19 and TRBJ2-3; tentatively, D is TRBD1 (5 bases). V lost 2 bases and J 1 base, leaving 13 bases between the germline ends. The V gene's germline CDR1 is LNHDA and CDR2 SQIVND (reference sequence). The CDR3 totals 16 residues.

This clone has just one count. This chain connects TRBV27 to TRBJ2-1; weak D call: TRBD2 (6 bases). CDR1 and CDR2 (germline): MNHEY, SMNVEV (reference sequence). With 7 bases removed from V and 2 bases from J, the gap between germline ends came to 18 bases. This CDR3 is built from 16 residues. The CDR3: CASKRARLVAYNEQFF. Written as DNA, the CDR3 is TGTGCCAGCAAGAGGGCTAGACTAGTAGCCTACAATGAGCAGTTCTTC.

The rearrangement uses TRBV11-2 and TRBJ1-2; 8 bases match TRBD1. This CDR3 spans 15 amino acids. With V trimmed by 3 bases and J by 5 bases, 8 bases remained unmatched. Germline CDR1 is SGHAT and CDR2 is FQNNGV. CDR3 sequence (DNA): TGTGCCAGCAGCTTGGGGGGTGACAGGGGTTATGGCTACACCTTC. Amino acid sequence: CASSLGGDRGYGYTF.

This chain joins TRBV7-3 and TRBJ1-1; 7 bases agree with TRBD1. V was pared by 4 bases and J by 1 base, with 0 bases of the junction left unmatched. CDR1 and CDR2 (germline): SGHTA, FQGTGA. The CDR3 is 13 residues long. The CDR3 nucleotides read TGTGCCAGCAGCTCAGGGGGGAACACTGAAGCTTTCTTT. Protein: CASSSGGNTEAFF.

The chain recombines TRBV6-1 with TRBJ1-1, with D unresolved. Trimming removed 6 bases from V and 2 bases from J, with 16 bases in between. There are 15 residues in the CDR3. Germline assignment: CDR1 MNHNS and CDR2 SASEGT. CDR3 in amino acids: CASRWSGSGNTEAFF. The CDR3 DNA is TGTGCCAGCAGGTGGTCGGGGTCGGGAAACACTGAAGCTTTCTTT.

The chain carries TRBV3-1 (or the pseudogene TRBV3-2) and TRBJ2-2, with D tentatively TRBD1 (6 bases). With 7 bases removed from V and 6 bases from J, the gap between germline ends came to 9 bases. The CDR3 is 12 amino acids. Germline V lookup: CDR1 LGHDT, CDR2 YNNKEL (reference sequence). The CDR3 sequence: CASTSGAGELFF. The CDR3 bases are TGTGCCAGCACCTCAGGGGCCGGGGAGCTGTTTTTT.

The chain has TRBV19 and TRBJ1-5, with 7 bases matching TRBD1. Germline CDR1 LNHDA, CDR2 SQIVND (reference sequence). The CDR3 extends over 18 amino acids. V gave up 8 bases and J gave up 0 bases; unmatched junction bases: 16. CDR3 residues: CASVAKGGAGYSNQPQHF. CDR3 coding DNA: TGTGCCAGTGTTGCGAAAGGGGGCGCCGGATATAGCAATCAGCCCCAGCATTTT. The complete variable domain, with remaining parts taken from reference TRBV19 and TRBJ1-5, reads DGGITQSPKYLFRKEGQNVTLSCEQNLNHDAMYWYRQDPGQGLRLIYYSQIVNDFQKGDIAEGYSVSREKKESFPLTVTSAQKNPTAFYLCASVAKGGAGYSNQPQHFGDGTRLSIL.

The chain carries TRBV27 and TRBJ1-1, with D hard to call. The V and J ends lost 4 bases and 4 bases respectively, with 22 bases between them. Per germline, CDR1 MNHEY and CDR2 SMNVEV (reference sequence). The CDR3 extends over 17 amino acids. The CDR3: CASSSLEGLRLGTEAFF. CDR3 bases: TGTGCCAGCAGTTCACTTGAGGGCCTAAGGTTGGGCACTGAAGCTTTCTTT.

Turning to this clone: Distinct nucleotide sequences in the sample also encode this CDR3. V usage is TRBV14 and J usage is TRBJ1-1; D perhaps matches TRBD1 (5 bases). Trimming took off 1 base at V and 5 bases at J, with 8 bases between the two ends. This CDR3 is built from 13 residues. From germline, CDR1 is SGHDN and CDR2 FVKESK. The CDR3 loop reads CASSQGGRTEAFF. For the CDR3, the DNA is TGTGCCAGCAGCCAAGGGGGCCGTACTGAAGCTTTCTTT. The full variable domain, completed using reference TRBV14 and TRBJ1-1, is EAGVTQFPSHSVIEKGQTVTLRCDPISGHDNLYWYRRVMGKEIKFLLHFVKESKQDESGMPNNRFLAERTGGTYSTLKVQPAELEDSGVYFCASSQGGRTEAFFGQGTRLTVV.

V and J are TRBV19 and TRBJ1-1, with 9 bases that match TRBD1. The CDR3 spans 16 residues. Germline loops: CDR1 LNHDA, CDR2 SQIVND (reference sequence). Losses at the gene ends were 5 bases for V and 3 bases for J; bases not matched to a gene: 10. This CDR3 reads CASSRTGGAGHTEAFF. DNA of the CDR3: TGTGCCAGTAGTCGAACAGGGGGCGCAGGTCACACTGAAGCTTTCTTT.

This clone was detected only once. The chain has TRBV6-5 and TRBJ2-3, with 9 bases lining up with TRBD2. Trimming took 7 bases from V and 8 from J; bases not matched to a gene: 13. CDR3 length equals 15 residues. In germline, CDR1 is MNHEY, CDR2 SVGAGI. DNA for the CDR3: TGTGCCAGCACCCTCGGACTAGCGACTCAAAGTACGCAGTATTTT. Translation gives CASTLGLATQSTQYF.

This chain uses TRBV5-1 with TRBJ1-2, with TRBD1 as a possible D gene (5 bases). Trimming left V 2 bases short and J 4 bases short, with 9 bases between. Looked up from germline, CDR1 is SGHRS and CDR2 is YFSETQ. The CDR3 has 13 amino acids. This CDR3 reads CASSLTGVYGYTF. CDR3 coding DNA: TGCGCCAGCAGCTTAACAGGCGTCTATGGCTACACCTTC.

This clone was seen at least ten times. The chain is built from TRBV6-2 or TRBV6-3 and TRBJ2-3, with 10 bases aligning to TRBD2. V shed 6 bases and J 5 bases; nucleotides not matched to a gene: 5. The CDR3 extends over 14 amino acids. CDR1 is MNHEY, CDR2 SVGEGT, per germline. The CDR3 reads CASSPRLAGDTQYF. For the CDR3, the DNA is TGTGCCAGCAGCCCTCGACTAGCGGGAGATACGCAGTATTTT.

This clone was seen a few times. CDR3 coding DNA: TGTGCCAGCAGCCCAAGGACAGGGTTATTTGCTTTCTTT. This codes for CASSPRTGLFAFF. The J gene is TRBJ1-1, the V gene TRBV14; TRBD1 agrees at 8 bases. This CDR3 has 13 residues. Looked up from germline, CDR1 is SGHDN and CDR2 is FVKESK. V was pared by 4 bases and J by 11 bases, with 9 bases of the junction left unmatched.

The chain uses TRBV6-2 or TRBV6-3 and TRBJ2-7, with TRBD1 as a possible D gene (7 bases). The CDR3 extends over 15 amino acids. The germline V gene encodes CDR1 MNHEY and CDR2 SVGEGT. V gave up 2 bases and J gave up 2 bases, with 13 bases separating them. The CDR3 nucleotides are TGTGCCAGCAGTTACCTCCAGGGGGGACCCTACGAGCAGTACTTC. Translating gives CASSYLQGGPYEQYF.

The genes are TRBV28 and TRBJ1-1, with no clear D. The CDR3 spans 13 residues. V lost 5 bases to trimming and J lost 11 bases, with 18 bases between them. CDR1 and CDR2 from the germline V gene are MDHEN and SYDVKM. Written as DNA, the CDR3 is TGTGCCAGCAGTCTTCAACATGTGGCTTCGGCTTTCTTT. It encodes CASSLQHVASAFF.

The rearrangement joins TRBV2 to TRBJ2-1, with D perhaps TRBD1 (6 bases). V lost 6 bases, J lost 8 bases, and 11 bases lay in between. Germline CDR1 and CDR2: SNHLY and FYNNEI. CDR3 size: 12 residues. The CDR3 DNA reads TGTGCCAGCAGCGCCAGGGGCGATGAGCAGTTCTTC. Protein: CASSARGDEQFF.

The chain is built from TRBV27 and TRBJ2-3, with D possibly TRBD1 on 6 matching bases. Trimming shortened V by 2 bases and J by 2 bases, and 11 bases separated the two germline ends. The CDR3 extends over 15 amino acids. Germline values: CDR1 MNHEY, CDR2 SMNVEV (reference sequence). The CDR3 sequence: CASSLQTGSTDTQYF. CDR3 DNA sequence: TGTGCCAGCAGTTTACAGACAGGTTCCACAGATACGCAGTATTTT.

The CDR3 DNA sequence: TGTGCCAGCAGCCAGGGAGGTGGCATATATTTT. It is translated as CASSQGGGIYF. The chain uses TRBV3-1 (or the pseudogene TRBV3-2) and TRBJ1-3; no reliable D call. CDR3 length: 11 amino acids. V lost 3 bases to trimming and J lost 12 bases, with 9 bases between them. Germline assignment: CDR1 LGHDT and CDR2 YNNKEL (reference sequence).

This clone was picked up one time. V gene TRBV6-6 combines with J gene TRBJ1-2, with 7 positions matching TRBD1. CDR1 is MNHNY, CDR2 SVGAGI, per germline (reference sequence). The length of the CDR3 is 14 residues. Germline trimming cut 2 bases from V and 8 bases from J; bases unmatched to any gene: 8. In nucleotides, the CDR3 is TGTGCCAGCAGTTACCTGGACAGGCAGGGGGGCTACACCTTC. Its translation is CASSYLDRQGGYTF.

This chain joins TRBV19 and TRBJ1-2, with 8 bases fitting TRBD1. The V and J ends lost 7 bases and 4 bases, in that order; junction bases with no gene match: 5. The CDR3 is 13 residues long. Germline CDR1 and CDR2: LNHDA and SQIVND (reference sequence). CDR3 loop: CASTRQGIYGYTF. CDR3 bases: TGTGCCAGTACCCGACAGGGGATCTATGGCTACACCTTC.

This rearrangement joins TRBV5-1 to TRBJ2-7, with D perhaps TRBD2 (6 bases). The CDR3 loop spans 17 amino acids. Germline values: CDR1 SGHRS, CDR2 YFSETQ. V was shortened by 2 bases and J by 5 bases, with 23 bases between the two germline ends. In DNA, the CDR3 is TGCGCCAGCAGCTTCGCATCGAGAGGCGGGAACACAAACGAGCAGTACTTC. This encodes CASSFASRGGNTNEQYF.

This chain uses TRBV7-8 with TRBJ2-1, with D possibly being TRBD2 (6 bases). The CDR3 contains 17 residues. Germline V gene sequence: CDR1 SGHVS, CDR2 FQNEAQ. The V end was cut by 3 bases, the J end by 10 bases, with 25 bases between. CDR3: CASSFYGRRRDGGEQFF. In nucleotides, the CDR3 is TGTGCCAGCAGCTTCTATGGGAGGCGGCGGGACGGAGGGGAGCAGTTCTTC. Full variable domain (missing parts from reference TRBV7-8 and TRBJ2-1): GAGVSQSPRYKVAKRGQDVALRCDPISGHVSLFWYQQALGQGPEFLTYFQNEAQLDKSGLPSDRFFAERPEGSVSTLKIQRTQQEDSAVYLCASSFYGRRRDGGEQFFGPGTRLTVL.

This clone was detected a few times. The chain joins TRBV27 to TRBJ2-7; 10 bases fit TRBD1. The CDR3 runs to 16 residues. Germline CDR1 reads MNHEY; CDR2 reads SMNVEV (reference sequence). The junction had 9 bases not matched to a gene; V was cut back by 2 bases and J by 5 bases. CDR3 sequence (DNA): TGTGCCAGCAGTTTACGCACCGGGACAGGGGCCCACGAGCAGTACTTC. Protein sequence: CASSLRTGTGAHEQYF.

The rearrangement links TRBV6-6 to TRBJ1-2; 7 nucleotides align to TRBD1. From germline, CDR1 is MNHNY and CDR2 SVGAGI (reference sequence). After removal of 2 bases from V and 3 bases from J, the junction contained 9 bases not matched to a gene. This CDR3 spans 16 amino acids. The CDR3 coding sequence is TGTGCCAGCAGTTACCAGGGACAGCCTAACCACTATGGCTACACCTTC. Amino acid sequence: CASSYQGQPNHYGYTF.

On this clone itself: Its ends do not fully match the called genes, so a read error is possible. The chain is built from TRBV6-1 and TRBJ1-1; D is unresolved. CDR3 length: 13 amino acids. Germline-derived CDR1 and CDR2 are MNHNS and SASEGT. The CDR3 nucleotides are TGTGCCACCAGTGAATCCTCGAACACTGAAGCTTTCTTT. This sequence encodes CATSESSNTEAFF.